The clone carrying this T cell receptor (beta chain) was observed a few times. Antigen specificity is unknown. CDR3 length: 13 residues. With 2 bases removed from V and 9 bases from J, the gap between germline ends came to 11 bases. CDR1 MNHEY and CDR2 SVGAGI come from the germline V gene. These data come from a study of graft-versus-host responses after intestinal transplantation. Whole-study results and caveats: GvH clonotypes were identified within recipient marrow, with a subset emerging first in ileum or blood.

Assay: immunoSEQ multiplex PCR; the TCRdb copy retains only in-frame clones and omits some. This table holds fewer than 120,000 clones, around 93% found once. The chain is built from TRBV6-5 and TRBJ2-1, with a weak D call TRBD1 (6 bases). The material sequenced was unstimulated CD8+ T cells sorted from spleen or lymph node cells, taken before intestinal transplant. The sequence was obtained from a human donor who received an intestinal transplant. This CDR3 is CASSYAGVAEQFF. The CDR3 DNA reads TGTGCCAGCAGTTACGCAGGGGTAGCTGAGCAGTTCTTC.